This entry concerns a single TCR beta chain. The record originates from a study of blood T cell repertoires in COVID-19. Whole-study context: Acute-phase and convalescent COVID-19 samples originated in the United States, Italy and Spain. T cells, B-cell-depleted T cells, or PBMCs provided the cDNA or gDNA that served as material.

Original methodology: Amplification with reference gene primers provided the estimates of nucleated cell counts. The repertoire was sequenced with immunoSEQ multiplex PCR; TCRdb's copy has only in-frame clones and lacks some. V and J calls plus clone size are reproduced from that table; the DNA served to infer D and trimming. The sample consists of 55,000 to 70,000 clones, roughly 85% of them appearing once. This CDR3 contains 13 residues. Germline V gives CDR1 LGHDT, CDR2 YNNKEL (reference sequence). Trimming cost V 1 base and J 5 bases, with 6 bases left between them. Patients at the Seattle site were enrolled during active infection and followed longitudinally.

This TCR derives from a woman in her sixties or seventies with COVID-19, enrolled during active disease. This sequence joins TRBV3-1 (or the pseudogene TRBV3-2) and TRBJ1-5; D possibly corresponds to TRBD1 (5 bases). Sequenced material: peripheral blood. The chain's CDR3 is CASSQGGDQPQHF. CDR3 sequence (DNA): TGTGCCAGCAGCCAAGGGGGGGATCAGCCCCAGCATTTT.